The clone carrying this TCR beta chain was detected only once. This specimen comes from a study of T cell responses to AZD1222 COVID-19 vaccine. Sequencing was performed with immunoSEQ multiplex PCR; in TCRdb, only in-frame clones are kept and a portion is missing. The data hold 68,000 or so clones, with about nine tenths observed a single time. Deletions cut 4 bases from V and 1 base from J, with 19 bases between. The CDR3 is 18 residues long. Germline V lookup: CDR1 KGHDR, CDR2 SFDVKD. The sequencing used peripheral blood, collected on day 0 of AZD1222 vaccination. The source of this sequence is an adult in good health. This chain links TRBV24-1 with TRBJ1-5; possible D gene TRBD1, 6 bases. The DNA for the CDR3 is TGTGCCACCAGTGAGGTAGGCTTGGGGGGGCGAAGCAATCAGCCCCAGCATTTT. Translated: CATSEVGLGGRSNQPQHF.